This is a list of T cell receptor beta chains from one sample in a study of Graves' ophthalmopathy and Graves' hyperthyroidism. Via MiXCR, TCRdb re-called the multiplex PCR reads, giving one row per CDR3 protein. This sample yields about 340,000 distinct CDR3 sequences, of which about a sixth are seen a single time; 9% to 15% belongs to the top ten. Sequences were obtained from peripheral blood. The receptors shown here come from an adult man with Graves' ophthalmopathy. Each CDR3 is given with its conserved first and last residue. Each record gives: D gene, J gene, clone size, V gene, CDR3 DNA, CDR3 protein. D genes are given only for firm matches. Rows give clone size only sometimes, using once, few, many, or a class for an expanded clone.

.,TRBJ1-2,many,TRBV12-3/TRBV12-4,TGTGCCAGCAGTCCCACCTCGACTGGGATGGTTGGCTACACCTTC,CASSPTSTGMVGYTF
.,TRBJ1-6,many,TRBV6-5,TGTGCCAGCAGTAATCGAGGACCTAATTCACCCCTCCACTTT,CASSNRGPNSPLHF
TRBD1,TRBJ2-7,many,TRBV5-1,TGTGCCAGCAGCTCGAGACAGGGGGCCTACGAGCAGTACTTC,CASSSRQGAYEQYF
TRBD1,TRBJ2-7,many,TRBV19,TGTGCCGGTAGTGGCGGGACAGGGGGCGCGGACCACGAGCAGTACTTC,CAGSGGTGGADHEQYF
TRBD1,TRBJ1-1,.,TRBV6-5,TGTGCCAGCAGTTCCGGGACAGGGCAAACGGAAGCTTTCTTT,CASSSGTGQTEAFF
.,TRBJ1-2,.,TRBV12-3/TRBV12-4,TGTGCCAGCAGTTTAAGGGCGGTCAGGGACTATGGCTACATCTTC,CASSLRAVRDYGYIF
TRBD1,TRBJ2-7,many,TRBV14,TGTGCCAGCAGCCAGTTGGACAGGAGCTCCTACGAGCAGTACTTC,CASSQLDRSSYEQYF
TRBD1,TRBJ2-5,many,TRBV7-9,TGTGCCAGCAGCTCGCGGGGACAGGGTGAGGAGACCCAGTACTTC,CASSSRGQGEETQYF
.,TRBJ2-7,many,TRBV30,TGTGCCTGGAGTATTGACAGAACCTACGAGCAGTACTTC,CAWSIDRTYEQYF
.,TRBJ2-5,many,TRBV11-2,TGTGCCAGCAGCTTAGAATGGGGACGGGAGGAGACCCAGTACTTC,CASSLEWGREETQYF
.,TRBJ2-5,many,TRBV6-2/TRBV6-3,TGTGCCAGCATTAATAGAGGGGTTTCGGAGACCCAGTACTTC,CASINRGVSETQYF
.,TRBJ1-6,many,TRBV7-8,TGTGCCAGCAGCTTAGGCCGCCGTAATTCACCCCTCCACTTT,CASSLGRRNSPLHF
.,TRBJ1-1,few,TRBV6-2/TRBV6-3,TGTGCCAGCAGCAGAAGGGGAGGGCCTGAAGCTTTCTTT,CASSRRGGPEAFF
TRBD1,TRBJ1-1,few,TRBV2,TGTGCCAGCAGATCGGCAGGGGGCTGGACTGAAGCTTTCTTT,CASRSAGGWTEAFF
.,TRBJ2-2,few,TRBV7-3,TGTGCCAGCAGCTTAACCCAGGGAGGGGGCGGTCTATTTGATTACACCGGGGAGCTGTTTTTT,CASSLTQGGGGLFDYTGELFF
TRBD2,TRBJ2-7,many,TRBV30,TGTGCCTGGAGTGTAATACGGACTAGCGGGAGGAACGAGCAGTACTTC,CAWSVIRTSGRNEQYF
TRBD1,TRBJ2-7,many,TRBV19,TGTGCCAGTAGTATACCGGGACAGGGCTCCAGAGCGGACGAGCAGTACTTC,CASSIPGQGSRADEQYF
.,TRBJ2-5,many,TRBV7-6,TGTGCCAGCAGCTCAGGACAGACGCAAGAGACCCAGTACTTC,CASSSGQTQETQYF
TRBD1,TRBJ2-5,.,TRBV5-4,TGTGCCAGCAGCTTGGGCACAGGGGGGAGGCAGACCCAGTACTTC,CASSLGTGGRQTQYF
.,TRBJ1-2,many,TRBV12-3/TRBV12-4,TGTGCCAGCAGTCCCGGACAGTCCTCCTATGGCTACACCTTC,CASSPGQSSYGYTF
.,TRBJ1-5,many,TRBV2,TGTGCCAGCAGTATGCGAACAGTTAGCAATCAGCCCCAGCATTTT,CASSMRTVSNQPQHF
TRBD2,TRBJ2-7,many,TRBV30,TGTGCCTGGACTAGCGGGAGTACGTACGAGCAGTACTTC,CAWTSGSTYEQYF
TRBD1,TRBJ2-5,.,TRBV4-1,TGCGCCAGCAGGCAAGACAGGGTGGCAGAGACACAGTACTTC,CASRQDRVAETQYF
TRBD1,TRBJ1-6,many,TRBV6-2/TRBV6-3,TGTGCCAGCAGTTACTCGACTACAGGGGAGCCTCGATCCCTCCACTTT,CASSYSTTGEPRSLHF
.,TRBJ1-1,.,TRBV6-1,TGTGCCAGCAGTGAAACCGACAGCCGCACTGAAGCTTTCTTT,CASSETDSRTEAFF
.,TRBJ1-5,many,TRBV30,TGTGCCTGGAGCCGGACCACAGGGCCCCAGCATTTT,CAWSRTTGPQHF
TRBD1,TRBJ2-5,many,TRBV4-1,TGCGCCAGCAGCCAAGACCCAGGACAGGTCCAAGAGACCCAGTACTTC,CASSQDPGQVQETQYF
TRBD2,TRBJ2-2,many,TRBV19,TGTGCCAGTCGGAAGGCGGGAGGCACCGGGGAGCTGTTTTTT,CASRKAGGTGELFF
.,TRBJ2-5,many,TRBV6-1,TGTGCCAGCAGTGAATCTACAAGGGGTCTACAAGAGACCCAGTACTTC,CASSESTRGLQETQYF
.,TRBJ2-7,many,TRBV6-2/TRBV6-3,TGTGCCAGCAGCCCGACAGATTTCTACGAGCAGTACTTC,CASSPTDFYEQYF
TRBD2,TRBJ2-5,many,TRBV12-3/TRBV12-4,TGTGCCAGCAGTTTATCCCCCCCAGCGGGAGATGAAGAGACCCAGTACTTC,CASSLSPPAGDEETQYF
.,TRBJ2-5,many,TRBV20-1,TGCAGTGCTAGTAGTTTGGTAGCGGTGTACCAAGAGACCCAGTACTTC,CSASSLVAVYQETQYF
.,TRBJ2-7,many,TRBV6-2/TRBV6-3,TGTGCCAGCACCGACGACTACGAGCAGTACTTC,CASTDDYEQYF
.,TRBJ2-7,many,TRBV30,TGTGCCTGGAGAGAGCAGGGACACTACGAGCAGTACTTC,CAWREQGHYEQYF
TRBD1,TRBJ2-5,many,TRBV15,TGTGCCACCTCGGGGACAGGTTACCAAGAGACCCAGTACTTC,CATSGTGYQETQYF
.,TRBJ1-5,many,TRBV2,TGTGCCAGCAGTGAGACAGCCCAAATACATAGCAATCAGCCCCAGCATTTT,CASSETAQIHSNQPQHF
TRBD1,TRBJ2-5,.,TRBV9,TGTGCCAGCAGCGCCTCGGGACAGGGTGCCGAGACCCAGTACTTC,CASSASGQGAETQYF
.,TRBJ2-5,.,TRBV27,TGTGCCAGCAGTCCCGCCGGGGCACAAGAGGCCCAGTACTTC,CASSPAGAQEAQYF
.,TRBJ2-7,many,TRBV6-5,TGTGCCAGCAGTTACGACGGGACGACCTCCTACGAGCAGTACTTC,CASSYDGTTSYEQYF
TRBD1,TRBJ2-7,many,TRBV11-2,TGTGCCAGCAGCTCGACAGGGGCCGTCTTC,CASSSTGAVF
TRBD1,TRBJ2-2,many,TRBV20-1,TGCAGTGCTAGTCCCTGGCAGGGGGACACCGGGGAGCTGTTTTTT,CSASPWQGDTGELFF
TRBD1,TRBJ1-6,many,TRBV6-5,TGTGCCAGCAGCAAGGGACAGTCAAGCTCCTATAATTCACCCCTCCACTTT,CASSKGQSSSYNSPLHF
TRBD1,TRBJ1-1,many,TRBV6-1,TGTGCCAGCAGTGAAGGTACAGGGGGCAGTAGGACTGAAGCTTTCTTT,CASSEGTGGSRTEAFF
.,TRBJ2-2,many,TRBV15,TGTGCCACCAGCAGAGAGGAGGGGACCGCGAACACCGGGGAGCTGTTTTTT,CATSREEGTANTGELFF
.,TRBJ2-7,many,TRBV2,TGTGCCAGCAACAGGGACCACTACGAGCAGTACTTC,CASNRDHYEQYF
.,TRBJ2-5,many,TRBV7-3,TGTGCCAGCGGTAGGGGAAACCAAGAGACCCAGTACTTC,CASGRGNQETQYF
TRBD2,TRBJ2-7,many,TRBV6-1,TGTGCCAGCACTAGCGGGAGCCACGAGCAGTACTTC,CASTSGSHEQYF
.,TRBJ1-2,many,TRBV20-1,TGCAGTGCTAGTTTGGATACTAACTATGGCTACACCTTC,CSASLDTNYGYTF
.,TRBJ2-5,many,TRBV29-1,TGCAGCGTTGATGTGGTAATGGAGACCCAGTACTTC,CSVDVVMETQYF
TRBD1,TRBJ2-7,few,TRBV6-2/TRBV6-3,TGTGCCAGCAAAACAGGGGATTCCTACGAGCAGTACTTC,CASKTGDSYEQYF
TRBD1,TRBJ1-5,many,TRBV10-3,TGTGCCATCAGACAGGGGGCTGATCAGCCCCAGCATTTT,CAIRQGADQPQHF
.,TRBJ2-5,.,TRBV2,TGTGCCAGCAGTGAATATGCGGGCCGTCAAGAGACCCAGTACTTC,CASSEYAGRQETQYF
TRBD1,TRBJ1-1,many,TRBV12-3/TRBV12-4,TGTGCCAGCAGTTGGGACAGAATGAACACTGAAGCTTTCTTT,CASSWDRMNTEAFF
.,TRBJ1-1,many,TRBV19,TGTGCCAGTAGTATAATAACAGGTGGGGACACTGAAGCTTTCTTT,CASSIITGGDTEAFF
.,TRBJ1-1,.,TRBV24-1,TGTGCCACCAGTGACTGGGGACAAGCCATTGGAGCTTTCTTT,CATSDWGQAIGAFF